This T cell receptor (beta chain) was obtained from a study of blood T cell repertoires in COVID-19. V gave up 2 bases and J gave up 6 bases; unmatched junction bases: 10. The V gene's germline CDR1 is MRHNA and CDR2 SNTAGT. The CDR3 contains 16 residues. This table comes from immunoSEQ multiplex PCR, and its TCRdb copy is limited to in-frame clones, with some not included. The data hold 240,000 or so clones, with 86% observed a single time. Cohort allocation depended upon clinical history that participants reported. This clone was counted a single time. Material: PBMCs or T cells enriched from blood (not recorded which). This sequence was found in a woman in her thirties or forties with acute COVID-19. V and J are TRBV6-4 and TRBJ2-1; 7 bases fit TRBD2. DNA for the CDR3: TGTGCCAGCAGTGACAGGGCGGGAGAAGTGGCCAATGAGCAGTTCTTC. It codes for CASSDRAGEVANEQFF.